Below, 3 T cell receptor beta chains from the same sample are listed, as sequenced in a study of blood T cell repertoires in COVID-19 (dated by TCRdb to the early 2020s). The library was generated by the immunoSEQ multiplex PCR assay. This immuneACCESS table, as held by TCRdb, lists in-frame sequences with V and J called but not all clones. Of the missing ones, under half trace to an unresolved V gene in checked studies; the others have no known cause. The sample table shows roughly 140,000 clones, and approximately 80% are seen once. About 5% of the sample is held by the ten biggest clonotypes. The specimen was peripheral blood. Every receptor here comes from a woman in her forties or fifties with acute or convalescent COVID-19.

This sequence joins TRBV5-1 and TRBJ2-1; 9 nucleotides match TRBD2. CDR3 length: 20 amino acids. From germline, CDR1 is SGHRS and CDR2 YFSETQ. V dropped 1 base and J dropped 9; count of bases not matched to a gene: 23. CDR3: CASSLPAGLAPTGGRGEQFF. The CDR3 DNA reads as TGCGCCAGCAGCTTGCCGGCGGGACTAGCTCCTACGGGGGGACGTGGTGAGCAGTTCTTC.

The chain carries TRBV7-2 and TRBJ1-2; D not resolved. The CDR3 sequence is 11 residues long. CDR1 SGHTA and CDR2 FQGNSA come from the germline V gene. Trimming took 3 bases from V and 6 from J, leaving 5 bases between them. The CDR3 loop is CASSLRDGYTF. CDR3 nucleotide sequence: TGTGCCAGCAGCTTGCGCGATGGCTACACCTTC.

This chain connects TRBV2 to TRBJ2-2, with 8 bases matching TRBD1. CDR3 length equals 15 residues. The V gene end was trimmed by 8 bases and the J gene end by 3 bases; junction bases not matched to a gene: 8. Per germline, CDR1 SNHLY and CDR2 FYNNEI. DNA of the CDR3: TGTGCCAGCGGGCAGACAGGGGCGGACACCGGGGAGCTGTTTTTT. It is translated as CASGQTGADTGELFF.